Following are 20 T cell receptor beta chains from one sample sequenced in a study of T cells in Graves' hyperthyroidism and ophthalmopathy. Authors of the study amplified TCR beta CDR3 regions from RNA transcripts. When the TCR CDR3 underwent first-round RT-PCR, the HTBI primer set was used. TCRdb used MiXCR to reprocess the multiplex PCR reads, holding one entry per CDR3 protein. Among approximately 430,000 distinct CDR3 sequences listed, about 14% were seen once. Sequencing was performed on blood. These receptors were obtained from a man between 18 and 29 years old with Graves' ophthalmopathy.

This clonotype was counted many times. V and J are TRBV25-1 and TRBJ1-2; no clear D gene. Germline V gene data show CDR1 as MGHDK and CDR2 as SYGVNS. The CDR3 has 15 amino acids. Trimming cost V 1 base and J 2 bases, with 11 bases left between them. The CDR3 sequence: CASSESDFLNYGYTF. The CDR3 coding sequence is TGTGCCAGCAGTGAATCGGACTTCCTAAACTATGGCTACACCTTC.

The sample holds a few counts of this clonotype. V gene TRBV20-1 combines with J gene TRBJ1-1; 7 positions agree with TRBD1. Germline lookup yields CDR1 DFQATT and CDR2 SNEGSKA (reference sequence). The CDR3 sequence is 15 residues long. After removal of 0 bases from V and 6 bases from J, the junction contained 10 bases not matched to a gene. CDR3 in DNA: TGCAGTGCTAGAGATCGGGGCAGGGGGGGACCTGAAGCTTTCTTT. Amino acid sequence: CSARDRGRGGPEAFF.

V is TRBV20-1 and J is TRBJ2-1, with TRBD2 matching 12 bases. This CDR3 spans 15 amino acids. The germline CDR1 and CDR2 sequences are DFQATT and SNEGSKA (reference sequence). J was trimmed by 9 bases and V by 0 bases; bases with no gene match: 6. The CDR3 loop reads CSARDPSGGAGEQFF. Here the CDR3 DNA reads TGCAGTGCTAGAGACCCTAGCGGGGGGGCCGGTGAGCAGTTCTTC.

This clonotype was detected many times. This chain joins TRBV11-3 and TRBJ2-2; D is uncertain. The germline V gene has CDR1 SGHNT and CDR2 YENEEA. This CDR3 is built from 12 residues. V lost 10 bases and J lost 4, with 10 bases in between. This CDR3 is CATKLVTGELFF. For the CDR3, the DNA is TGTGCCACCAAACTGGTCACCGGGGAGCTGTTTTTT.

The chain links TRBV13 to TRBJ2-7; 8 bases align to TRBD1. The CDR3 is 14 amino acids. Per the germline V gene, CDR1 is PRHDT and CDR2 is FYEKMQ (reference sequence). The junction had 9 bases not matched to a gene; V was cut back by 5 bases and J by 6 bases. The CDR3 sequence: CASSLGRQGREQYF. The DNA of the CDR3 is TGTGCCAGCAGCCTGGGGAGACAGGGGCGCGAGCAGTACTTC.

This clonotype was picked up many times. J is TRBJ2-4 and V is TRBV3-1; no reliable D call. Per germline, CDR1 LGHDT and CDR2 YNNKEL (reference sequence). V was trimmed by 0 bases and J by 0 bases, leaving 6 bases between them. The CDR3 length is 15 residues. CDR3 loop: CASSQEGVAKNIQYF. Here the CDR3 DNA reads TGTGCCAGCAGCCAAGAAGGTGTAGCCAAAAACATTCAGTACTTC.

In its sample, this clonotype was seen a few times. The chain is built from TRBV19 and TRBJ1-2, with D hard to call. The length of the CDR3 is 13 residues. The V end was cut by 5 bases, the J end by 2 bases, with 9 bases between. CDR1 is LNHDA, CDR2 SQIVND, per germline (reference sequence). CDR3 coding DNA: TGTGCCAGTAGTCGCGACACCAACTATGGCTACACCTTC. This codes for CASSRDTNYGYTF.

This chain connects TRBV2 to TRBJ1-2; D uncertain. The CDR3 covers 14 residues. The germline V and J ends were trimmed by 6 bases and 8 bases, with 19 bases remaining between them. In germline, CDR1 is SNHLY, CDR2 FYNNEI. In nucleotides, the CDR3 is TGTGCCAGCAGCGGAAGCGTACTAACCCCGGGCTACACCTTC. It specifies CASSGSVLTPGYTF.

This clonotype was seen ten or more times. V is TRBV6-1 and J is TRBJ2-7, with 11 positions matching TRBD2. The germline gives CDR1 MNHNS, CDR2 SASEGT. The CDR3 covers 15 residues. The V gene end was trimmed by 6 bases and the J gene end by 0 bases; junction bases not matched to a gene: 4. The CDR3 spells CASRWTSGPSYEQYF. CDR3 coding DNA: TGTGCCAGCAGATGGACTAGCGGGCCCTCCTACGAGCAGTACTTC.

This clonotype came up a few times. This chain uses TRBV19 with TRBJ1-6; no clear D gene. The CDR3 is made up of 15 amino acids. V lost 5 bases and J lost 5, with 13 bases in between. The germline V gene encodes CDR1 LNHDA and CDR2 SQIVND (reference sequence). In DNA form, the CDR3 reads TGTGCCAGTAGTGAGGGAGGCTTCAATAATTCACCCCTCCACTTT. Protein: CASSEGGFNNSPLHF.

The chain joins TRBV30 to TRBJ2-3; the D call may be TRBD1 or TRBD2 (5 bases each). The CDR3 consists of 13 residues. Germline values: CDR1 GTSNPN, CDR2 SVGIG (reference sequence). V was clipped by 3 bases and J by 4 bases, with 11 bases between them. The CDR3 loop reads CAWRRGFADTQYF. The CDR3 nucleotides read TGTGCCTGGAGGAGGGGTTTCGCAGATACGCAGTATTTT.

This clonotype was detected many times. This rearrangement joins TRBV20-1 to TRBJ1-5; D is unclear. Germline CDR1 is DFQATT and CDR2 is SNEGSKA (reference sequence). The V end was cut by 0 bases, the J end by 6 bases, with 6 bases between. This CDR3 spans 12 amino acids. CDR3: CSAREGGQPQHF. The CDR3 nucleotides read TGCAGTGCTAGAGAGGGTGGTCAGCCCCAGCATTTT.

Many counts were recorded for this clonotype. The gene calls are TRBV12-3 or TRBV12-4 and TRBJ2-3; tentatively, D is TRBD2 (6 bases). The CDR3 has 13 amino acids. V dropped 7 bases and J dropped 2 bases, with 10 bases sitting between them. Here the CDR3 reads CASTERATDTQYF. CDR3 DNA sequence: TGTGCCAGCACAGAGCGGGCCACAGATACGCAGTATTTT.

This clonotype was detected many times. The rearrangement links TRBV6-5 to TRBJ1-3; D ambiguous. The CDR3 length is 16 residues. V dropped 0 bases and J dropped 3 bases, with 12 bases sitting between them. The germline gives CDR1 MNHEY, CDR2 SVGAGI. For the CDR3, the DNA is TGTGCCAGCAGTTACTCGAAGGGAGGCTTTGGAAACACCATATATTTT. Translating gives CASSYSKGGFGNTIYF.

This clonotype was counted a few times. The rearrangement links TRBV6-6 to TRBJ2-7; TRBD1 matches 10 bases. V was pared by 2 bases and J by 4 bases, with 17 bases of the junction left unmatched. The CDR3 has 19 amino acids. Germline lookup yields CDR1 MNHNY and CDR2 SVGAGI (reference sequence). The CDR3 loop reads CASSYTPRPFGTGVYEQYF. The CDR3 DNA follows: TGTGCCAGCAGTTACACACCTAGACCGTTTGGGACAGGGGTGTACGAGCAGTACTTC.

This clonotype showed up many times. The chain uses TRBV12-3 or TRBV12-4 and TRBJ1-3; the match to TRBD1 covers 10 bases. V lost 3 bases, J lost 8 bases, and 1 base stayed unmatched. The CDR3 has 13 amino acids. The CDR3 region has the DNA TGTGCCAGCAGTTTCGACAGGGGGCACACCATATATTTT. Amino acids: CASSFDRGHTIYF.

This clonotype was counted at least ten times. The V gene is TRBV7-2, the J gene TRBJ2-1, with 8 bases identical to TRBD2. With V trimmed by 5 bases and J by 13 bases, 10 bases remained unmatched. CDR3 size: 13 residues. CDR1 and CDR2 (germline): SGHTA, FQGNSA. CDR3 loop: CASSQGLAFVQFF. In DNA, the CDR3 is TGTGCCAGCAGCCAAGGACTAGCTTTCGTTCAGTTCTTC.

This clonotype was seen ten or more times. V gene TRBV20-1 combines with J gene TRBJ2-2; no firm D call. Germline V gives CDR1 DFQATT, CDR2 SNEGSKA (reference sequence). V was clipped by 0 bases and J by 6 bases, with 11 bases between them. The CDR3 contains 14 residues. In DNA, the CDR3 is TGCAGTGCTAGAGACCCCGTCTTGGCCGGGGAGCTGTTTTTT. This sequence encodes CSARDPVLAGELFF.

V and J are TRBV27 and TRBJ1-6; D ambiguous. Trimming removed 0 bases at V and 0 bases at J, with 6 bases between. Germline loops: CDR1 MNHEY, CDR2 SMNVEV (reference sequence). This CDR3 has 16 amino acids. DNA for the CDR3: TGTGCCAGCAGTTTATCGACGGGCTCCTATAATTCACCCCTCCACTTT. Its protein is CASSLSTGSYNSPLHF.

In DNA, the CDR3 is TGTGCCAGCAGCTCCACAGGGGTCGGGGAAAAACTGTTTTTT. Its protein is CASSSTGVGEKLFF. The chain couples TRBV7-9 to TRBJ1-4, with 7 bases fitting TRBD1. V was pared by 4 bases and J by 8 bases, with 7 bases of the junction left unmatched. The germline CDR1 and CDR2 sequences are SEHNR and FQNEAQ (reference sequence). The CDR3 length is 14 residues. Full variable domain (missing parts from reference TRBV7-9 and TRBJ1-4): DTGVSQNPRHKITKRGQNVTFRCDPISEHNRLYWYRQTLGQGPEFLTYFQNEAQLEKSRLLSDRFSAERPKGSFSTLEIQRTEQGDSAMYLCASSSTGVGEKLFFGSGTQLSVL.